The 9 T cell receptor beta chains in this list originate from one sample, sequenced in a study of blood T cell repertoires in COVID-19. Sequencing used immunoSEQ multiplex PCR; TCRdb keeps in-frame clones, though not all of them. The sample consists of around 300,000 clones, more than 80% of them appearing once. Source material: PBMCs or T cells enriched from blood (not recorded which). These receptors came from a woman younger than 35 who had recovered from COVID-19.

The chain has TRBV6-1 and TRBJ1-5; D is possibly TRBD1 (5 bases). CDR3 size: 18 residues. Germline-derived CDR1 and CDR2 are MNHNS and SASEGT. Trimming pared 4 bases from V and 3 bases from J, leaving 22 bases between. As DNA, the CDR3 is TGTGCCAGCAGTGGGGAGGGTTGGGGGGTACTTTTCAATCAGCCCCAGCATTTT. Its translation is CASSGEGWGVLFNQPQHF.

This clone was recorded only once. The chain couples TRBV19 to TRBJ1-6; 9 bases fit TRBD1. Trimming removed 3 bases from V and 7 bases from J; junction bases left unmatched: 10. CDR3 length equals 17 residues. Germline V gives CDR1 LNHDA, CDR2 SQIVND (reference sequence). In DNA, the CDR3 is TGTGCCAGTAGTATCCCGGGACAGGGATTGATGAATTCACCCCTCCACTTT. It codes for CASSIPGQGLMNSPLHF. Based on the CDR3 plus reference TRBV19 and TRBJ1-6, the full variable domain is DGGITQSPKYLFRKEGQNVTLSCEQNLNHDAMYWYRQDPGQGLRLIYYSQIVNDFQKGDIAEGYSVSREKKESFPLTVTSAQKNPTAFYLCASSIPGQGLMNSPLHFGNGTRLTVT.

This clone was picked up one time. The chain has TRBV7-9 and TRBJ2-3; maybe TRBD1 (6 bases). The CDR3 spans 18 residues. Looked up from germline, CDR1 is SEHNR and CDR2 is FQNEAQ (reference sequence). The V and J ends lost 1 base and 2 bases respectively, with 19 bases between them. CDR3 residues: CASSLVRGHDWATDTQYF. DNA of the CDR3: TGTGCCAGCAGCTTAGTCAGGGGCCACGATTGGGCCACAGATACGCAGTATTTT.

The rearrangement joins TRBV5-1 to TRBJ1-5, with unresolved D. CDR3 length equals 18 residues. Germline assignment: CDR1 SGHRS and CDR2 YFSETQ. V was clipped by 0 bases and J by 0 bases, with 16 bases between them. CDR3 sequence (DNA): TGCGCCAGCAGCTTGGGACTCGTCGGTACTAATAGCAATCAGCCCCAGCATTTT. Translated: CASSLGLVGTNSNQPQHF.

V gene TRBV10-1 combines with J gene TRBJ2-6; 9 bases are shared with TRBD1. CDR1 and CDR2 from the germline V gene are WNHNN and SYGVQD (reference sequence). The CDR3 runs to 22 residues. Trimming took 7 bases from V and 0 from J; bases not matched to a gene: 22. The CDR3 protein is CASIPHGGQGPENSSGANVLTF. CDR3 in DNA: TGCGCCAGCATCCCACACGGCGGACAGGGGCCCGAAAATAGCTCTGGGGCCAACGTCCTGACTTTC.

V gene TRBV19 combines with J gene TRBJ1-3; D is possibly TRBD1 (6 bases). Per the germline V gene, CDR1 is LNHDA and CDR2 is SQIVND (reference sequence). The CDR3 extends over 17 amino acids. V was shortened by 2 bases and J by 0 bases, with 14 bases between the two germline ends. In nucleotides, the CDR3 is TGTGCCAGTAGTATATTATCGGGACACTTCTCTGGAAACACCATATATTTT. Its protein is CASSILSGHFSGNTIYF.

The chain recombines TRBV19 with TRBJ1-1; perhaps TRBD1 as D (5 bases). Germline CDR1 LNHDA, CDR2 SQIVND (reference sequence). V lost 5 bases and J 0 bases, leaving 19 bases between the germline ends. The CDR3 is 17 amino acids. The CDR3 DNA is TGTGCCAGTAGTCACCTGTTACTGACGGACATGAACACTGAAGCTTTCTTT. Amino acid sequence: CASSHLLLTDMNTEAFF.

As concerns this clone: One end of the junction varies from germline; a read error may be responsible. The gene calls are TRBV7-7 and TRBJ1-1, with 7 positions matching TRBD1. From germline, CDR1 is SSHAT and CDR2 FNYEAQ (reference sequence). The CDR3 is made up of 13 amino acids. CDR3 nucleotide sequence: TGTGCTAGCAGCGCAGTCCGGGACAGTGAAGCTTTCTTT. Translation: CASSAVRDSEAFF.

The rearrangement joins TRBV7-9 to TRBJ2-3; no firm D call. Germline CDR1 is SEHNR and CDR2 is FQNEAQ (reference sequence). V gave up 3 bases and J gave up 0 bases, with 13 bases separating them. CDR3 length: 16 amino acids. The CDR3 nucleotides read TGTGCCAGCAGCTTGGGTAGACTGTCTAGCACAGATACGCAGTATTTT. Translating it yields CASSLGRLSSTDTQYF.